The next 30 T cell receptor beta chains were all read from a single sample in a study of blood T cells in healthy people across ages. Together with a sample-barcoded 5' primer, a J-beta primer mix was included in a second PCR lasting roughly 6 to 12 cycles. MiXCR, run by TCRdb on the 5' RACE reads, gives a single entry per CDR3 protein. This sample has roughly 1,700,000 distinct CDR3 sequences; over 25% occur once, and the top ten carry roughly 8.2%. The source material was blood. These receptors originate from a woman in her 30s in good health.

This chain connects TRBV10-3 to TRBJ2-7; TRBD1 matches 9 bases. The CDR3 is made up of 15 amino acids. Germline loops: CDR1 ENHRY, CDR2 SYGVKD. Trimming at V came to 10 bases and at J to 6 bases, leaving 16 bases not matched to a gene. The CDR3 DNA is TGTGCCACCGATGTGGGGACAGGGAGTGTGAGCGAGCAGTACTTC. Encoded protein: CATDVGTGSVSEQYF.

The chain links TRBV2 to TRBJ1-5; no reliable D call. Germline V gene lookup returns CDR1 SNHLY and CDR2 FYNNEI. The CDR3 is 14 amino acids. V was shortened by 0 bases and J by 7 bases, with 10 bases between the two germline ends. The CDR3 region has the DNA TGTGCCAGCAGTGAAGCGCCGCTCGGGCAGCCCCAGCATTTT. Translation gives CASSEAPLGQPQHF.

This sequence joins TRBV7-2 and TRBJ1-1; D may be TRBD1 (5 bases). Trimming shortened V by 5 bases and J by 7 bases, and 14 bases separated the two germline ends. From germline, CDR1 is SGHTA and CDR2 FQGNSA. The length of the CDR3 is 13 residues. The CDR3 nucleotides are TGTGCCAGCAGCGGACGGGGCCGGAATGAAGCTTTCTTT. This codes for CASSGRGRNEAFF.

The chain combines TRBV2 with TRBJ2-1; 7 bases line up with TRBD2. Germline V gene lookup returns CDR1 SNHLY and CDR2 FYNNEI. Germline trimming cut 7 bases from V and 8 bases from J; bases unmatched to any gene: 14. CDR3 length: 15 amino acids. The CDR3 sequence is CASTPEGTIPHEQFF. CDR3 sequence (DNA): TGTGCCAGCACACCCGAGGGGACTATCCCCCATGAGCAGTTCTTC.

CDR3 loop: CASRPQGYTEAFF. The DNA of the CDR3 is TGTGCCAGCAGACCCCAGGGATACACTGAAGCTTTCTTT. The chain has TRBV2 and TRBJ1-1; perhaps TRBD1 as D (5 bases). This CDR3 contains 13 residues. Trimming cost V 6 bases and J 3 bases, with 11 bases left between them. Germline loops: CDR1 SNHLY, CDR2 FYNNEI.

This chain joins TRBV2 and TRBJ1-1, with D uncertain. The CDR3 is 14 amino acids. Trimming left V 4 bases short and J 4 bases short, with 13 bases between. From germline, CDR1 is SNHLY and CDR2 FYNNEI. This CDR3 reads CASSVVFRLTEAFF. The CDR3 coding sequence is TGTGCCAGCAGTGTTGTATTTCGGCTCACTGAAGCTTTCTTT.

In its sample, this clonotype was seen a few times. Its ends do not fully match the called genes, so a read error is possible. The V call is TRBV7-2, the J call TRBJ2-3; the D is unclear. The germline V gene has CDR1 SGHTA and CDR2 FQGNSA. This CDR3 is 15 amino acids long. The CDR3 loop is CASSLGSRVADAQYF. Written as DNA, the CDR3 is TGTGCCAGCAGCTTAGGTAGTAGGGTGGCAGATGCGCAGTATTTT. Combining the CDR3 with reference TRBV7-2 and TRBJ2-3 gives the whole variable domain GAGVSQSPSNKVTEKGKDVELRCDPISGHTALYWYRQSLGQGLEFLIYFQGNSAPDKSGLPSDRFSAERTGGSVSTLTIQRTQQEDSAVYLCASSLGSRVADAQYFGPGTRLTVL.

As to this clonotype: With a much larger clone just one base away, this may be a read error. CDR3 protein: CASTDPRHSDYGYTF. CDR3 coding DNA: TGTGCCAGCACCGATCCCAGGCACTCCGACTATGGCTACACCTTC. V gene TRBV10-3 combines with J gene TRBJ1-2, with unresolved D. Germline V gene data show CDR1 as ENHRY and CDR2 as SYGVKD. CDR3 length: 15 amino acids. Trimming left V 10 bases short and J 3 bases short, with 21 bases between.

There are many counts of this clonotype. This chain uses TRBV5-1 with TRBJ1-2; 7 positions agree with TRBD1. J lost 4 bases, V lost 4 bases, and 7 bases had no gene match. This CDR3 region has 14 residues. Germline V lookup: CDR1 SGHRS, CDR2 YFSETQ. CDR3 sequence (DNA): TGCGCCAGCAGCCCACCGACAGGGTTCTATGGCTACACCTTC. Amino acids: CASSPPTGFYGYTF.

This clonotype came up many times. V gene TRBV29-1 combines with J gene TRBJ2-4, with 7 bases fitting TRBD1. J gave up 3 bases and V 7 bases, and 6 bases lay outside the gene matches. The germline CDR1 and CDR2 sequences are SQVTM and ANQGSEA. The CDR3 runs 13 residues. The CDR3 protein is CSGTTGIKNIQYF. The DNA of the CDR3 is TGCAGCGGTACGACAGGGATCAAAAACATTCAGTACTTC.

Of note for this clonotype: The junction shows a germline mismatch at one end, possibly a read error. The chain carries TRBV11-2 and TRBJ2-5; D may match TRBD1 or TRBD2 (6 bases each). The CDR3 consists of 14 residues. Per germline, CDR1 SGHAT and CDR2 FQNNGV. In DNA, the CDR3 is TGTGCCAGCAGATTAGGTGGGGGGCTTGAGACCCAGTACTTC. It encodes CASRLGGGLETQYF.

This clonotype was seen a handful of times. CDR3 sequence reads: CASSRGTGEITEAFF. The CDR3 DNA follows: TGTGCCAGCAGCCGCGGGACAGGGGAAATCACTGAAGCTTTCTTT. The chain employs TRBV4-2 and TRBJ1-1; 10 bases line up with TRBD1. V lost 4 bases and J lost 4; bases outside the gene matches: 6. This CDR3 comprises 15 residues. Germline CDR1 and CDR2: LGHNA and YNFKEQ.

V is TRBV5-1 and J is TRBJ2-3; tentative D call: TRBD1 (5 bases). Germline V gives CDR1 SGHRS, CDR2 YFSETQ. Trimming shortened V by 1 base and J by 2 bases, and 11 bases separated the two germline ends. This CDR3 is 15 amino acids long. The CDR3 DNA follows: TGCGCCAGCAGCTTGCGGCGACAGATCACAGATACGCAGTATTTT. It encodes CASSLRRQITDTQYF.

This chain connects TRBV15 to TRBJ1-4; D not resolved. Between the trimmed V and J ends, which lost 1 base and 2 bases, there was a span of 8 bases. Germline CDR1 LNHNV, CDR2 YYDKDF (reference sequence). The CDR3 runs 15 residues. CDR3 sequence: CATSRGFTTNEKLFF. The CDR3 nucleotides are TGTGCCACCAGCAGAGGATTTACGACTAATGAAAAACTGTTTTTT.

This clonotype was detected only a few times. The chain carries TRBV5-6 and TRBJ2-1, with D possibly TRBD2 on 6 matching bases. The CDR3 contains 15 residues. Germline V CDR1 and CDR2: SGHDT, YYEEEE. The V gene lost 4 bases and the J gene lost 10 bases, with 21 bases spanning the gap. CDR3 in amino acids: CASSPRVLARGEQFF. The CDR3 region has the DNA TGTGCCAGCAGCCCCCGGGTCCTAGCGCGAGGGGAGCAGTTCTTC.

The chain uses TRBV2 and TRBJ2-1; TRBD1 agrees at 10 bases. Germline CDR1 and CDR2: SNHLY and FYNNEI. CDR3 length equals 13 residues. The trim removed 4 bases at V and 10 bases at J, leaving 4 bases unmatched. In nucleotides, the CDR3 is TGTGCCAGCAGTGCGGGACAGGGGCCCGAGCAGTTCTTC. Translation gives CASSAGQGPEQFF.

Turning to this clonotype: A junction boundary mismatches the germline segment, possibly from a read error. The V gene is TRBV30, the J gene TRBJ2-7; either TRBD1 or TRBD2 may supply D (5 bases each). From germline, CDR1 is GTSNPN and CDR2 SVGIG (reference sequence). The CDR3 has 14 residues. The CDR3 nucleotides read TGTGCCTGGAAGGACCGGGACGGCCCCTACGAGCAGGACTTC. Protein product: CAWKDRDGPYEQDF.

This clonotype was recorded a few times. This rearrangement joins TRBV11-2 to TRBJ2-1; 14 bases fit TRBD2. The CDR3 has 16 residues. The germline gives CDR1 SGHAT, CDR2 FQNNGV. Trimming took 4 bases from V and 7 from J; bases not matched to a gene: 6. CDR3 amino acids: CASSWGLAGAGNEQFF. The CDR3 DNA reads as TGTGCCAGCAGCTGGGGACTAGCGGGAGCGGGTAATGAGCAGTTCTTC.

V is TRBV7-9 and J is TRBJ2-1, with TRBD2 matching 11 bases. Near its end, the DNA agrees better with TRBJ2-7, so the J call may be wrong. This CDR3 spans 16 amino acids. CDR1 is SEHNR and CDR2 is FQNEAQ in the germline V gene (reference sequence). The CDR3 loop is CASSSSGGRGYNEQYF. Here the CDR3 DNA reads TGTGCCAGCAGCTCTAGCGGGGGGAGAGGCTACAATGAGCAGTACTTC.

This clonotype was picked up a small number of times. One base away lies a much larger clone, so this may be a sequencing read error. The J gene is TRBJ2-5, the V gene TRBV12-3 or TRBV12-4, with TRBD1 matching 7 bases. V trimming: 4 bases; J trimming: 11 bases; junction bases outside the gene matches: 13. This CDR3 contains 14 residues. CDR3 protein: CASSYGQERNEQYF. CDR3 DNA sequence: TGTGCCAGCAGTTACGGACAGGAGCGCAATGAGCAGTACTTC.

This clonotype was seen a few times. CDR3 in DNA: TGTGCCAGCAGCTACCGGGACAGGGGTACCAATGAGCAGTACTTC. It is translated as CASSYRDRGTNEQYF. This sequence joins TRBV7-2 and TRBJ2-5, with 10 bases lining up with TRBD1. The CDR3 loop spans 15 amino acids. V gave up 4 bases and J gave up 11 bases; unmatched junction bases: 13. Germline CDR1 is SGHTA and CDR2 is FQGNSA.

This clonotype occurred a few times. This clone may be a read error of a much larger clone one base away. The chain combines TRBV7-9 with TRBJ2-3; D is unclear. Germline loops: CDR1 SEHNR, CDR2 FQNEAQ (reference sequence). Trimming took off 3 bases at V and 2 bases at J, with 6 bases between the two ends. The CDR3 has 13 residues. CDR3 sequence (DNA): TGTGCCAGCAGCTTTGGGAACACAGATACGCAGTATTTT. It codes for CASSFGNTDTQYF.

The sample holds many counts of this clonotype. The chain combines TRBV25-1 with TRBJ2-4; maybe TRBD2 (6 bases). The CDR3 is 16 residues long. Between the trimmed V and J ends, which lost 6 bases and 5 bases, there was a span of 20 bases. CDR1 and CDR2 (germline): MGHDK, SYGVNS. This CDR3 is CASSPGGWGNENIQYF. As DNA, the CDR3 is TGTGCCAGCAGCCCCGGGGGATGGGGGAACGAAAACATTCAGTACTTC.

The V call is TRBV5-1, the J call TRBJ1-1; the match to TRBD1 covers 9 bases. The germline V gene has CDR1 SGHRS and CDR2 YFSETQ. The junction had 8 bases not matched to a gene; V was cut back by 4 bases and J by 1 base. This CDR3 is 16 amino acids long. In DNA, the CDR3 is TGCGCCAGCAGCGTTACAGGGGGCGTGTGGAACACTGAAGCTTTCTTT. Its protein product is CASSVTGGVWNTEAFF. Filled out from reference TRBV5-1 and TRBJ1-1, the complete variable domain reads KAGVTQTPRYLIKTRGQQVTLSCSPISGHRSVSWYQQTPGQGLQFLFEYFSETQRNKGNFPGRFSGRQFSNSRSEMNVSTLELGDSALYLCASSVTGGVWNTEAFFGQGTRLTVV.

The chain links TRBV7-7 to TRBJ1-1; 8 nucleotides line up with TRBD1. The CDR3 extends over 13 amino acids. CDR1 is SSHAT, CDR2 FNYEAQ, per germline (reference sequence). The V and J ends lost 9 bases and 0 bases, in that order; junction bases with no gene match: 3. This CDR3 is CARTDRVNTEAFF. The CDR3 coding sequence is TGTGCCAGAACGGACAGGGTGAACACTGAAGCTTTCTTT.

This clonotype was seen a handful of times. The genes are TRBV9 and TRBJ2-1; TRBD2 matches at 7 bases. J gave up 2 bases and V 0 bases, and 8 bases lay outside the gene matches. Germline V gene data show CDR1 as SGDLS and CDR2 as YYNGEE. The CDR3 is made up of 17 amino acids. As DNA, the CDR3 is TGTGCCAGCAGCGTAGGAGTCGTAGCGGGCCCCTACAATGAGCAGTTCTTC. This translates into CASSVGVVAGPYNEQFF.

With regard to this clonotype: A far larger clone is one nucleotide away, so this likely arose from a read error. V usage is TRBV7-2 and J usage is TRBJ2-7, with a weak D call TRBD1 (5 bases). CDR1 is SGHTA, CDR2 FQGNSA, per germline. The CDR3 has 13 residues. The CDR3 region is CACSQGFSYEQYF. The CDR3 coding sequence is TGTGCCTGCAGCCAGGGTTTCTCCTACGAGCAGTACTTC.

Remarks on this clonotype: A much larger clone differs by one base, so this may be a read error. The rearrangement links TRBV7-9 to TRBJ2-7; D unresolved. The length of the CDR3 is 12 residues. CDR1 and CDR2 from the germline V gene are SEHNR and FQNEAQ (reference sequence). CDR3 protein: CAGSTDGYEQYF. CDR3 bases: TGTGCCGGCAGCACGGACGGCTACGAGCAGTACTTC.

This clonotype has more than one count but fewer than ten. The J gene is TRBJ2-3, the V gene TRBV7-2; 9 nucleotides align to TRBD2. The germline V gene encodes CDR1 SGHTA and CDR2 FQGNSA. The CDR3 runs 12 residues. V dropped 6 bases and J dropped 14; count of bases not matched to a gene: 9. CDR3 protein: CASSSGGLAPYF. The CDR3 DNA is TGTGCCAGCAGTTCCGGGGGACTAGCTCCGTATTTT.

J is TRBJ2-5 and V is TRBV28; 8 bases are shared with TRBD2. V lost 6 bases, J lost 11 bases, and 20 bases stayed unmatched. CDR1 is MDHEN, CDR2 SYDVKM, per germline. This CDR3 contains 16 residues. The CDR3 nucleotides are TGTGCCAGCAGCCGCCTTCCAGCGGGGGTTAACAATGAGCAGTACTTC. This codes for CASSRLPAGVNNEQYF.